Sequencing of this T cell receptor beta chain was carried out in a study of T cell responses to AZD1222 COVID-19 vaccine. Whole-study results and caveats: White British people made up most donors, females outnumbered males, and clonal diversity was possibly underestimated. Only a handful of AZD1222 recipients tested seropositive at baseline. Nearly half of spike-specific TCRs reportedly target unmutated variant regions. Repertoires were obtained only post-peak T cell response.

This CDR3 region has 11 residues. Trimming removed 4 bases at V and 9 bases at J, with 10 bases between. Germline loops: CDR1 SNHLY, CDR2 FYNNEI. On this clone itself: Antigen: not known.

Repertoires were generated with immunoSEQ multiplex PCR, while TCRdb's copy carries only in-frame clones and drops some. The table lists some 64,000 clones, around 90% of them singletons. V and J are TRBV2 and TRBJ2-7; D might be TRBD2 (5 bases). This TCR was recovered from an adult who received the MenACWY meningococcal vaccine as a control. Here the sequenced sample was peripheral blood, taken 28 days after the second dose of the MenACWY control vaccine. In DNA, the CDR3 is TGTGCCAGCAGTGGTCTAGCCGGGCAGTACTTC. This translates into CASSGLAGQYF.